The 9 T cell receptor beta chains reported below all come from one sample, sequenced in a study of blood T cell repertoires in COVID-19. Only in-frame clones appear in the TCRdb table, and some are missing; sequencing was by immunoSEQ multiplex PCR. This repertoire shows more than 11,000 clones, around 87% found once; its top ten account for 12% to 15%. Material: peripheral blood. The origin of the receptors is a man between 50 and 59 years old with active COVID-19.

The chain links TRBV27 to TRBJ2-3, with TRBD2 matching over 12 bases. This CDR3 comprises 21 residues. Looked up from germline, CDR1 is MNHEY and CDR2 is SMNVEV (reference sequence). V gave up 2 bases and J gave up 10 bases; unmatched junction bases: 25. The DNA for the CDR3 is TGTGCCAGCAGTTTAAAAGGCCCGACAGTTCGACCCGGGACTAGCGGGTACGCGCAGTATTTT. This translates into CASSLKGPTVRPGTSGYAQYF.

The rearrangement joins TRBV7-9 to TRBJ1-4; TRBD1 matches 7 bases. This CDR3 spans 15 amino acids. Trimming at V came to 5 bases and at J to 8 bases, leaving 11 bases not matched to a gene. The germline gives CDR1 SEHNR, CDR2 FQNEAQ (reference sequence). The CDR3 DNA sequence: TGTGCCAGCAGCCCAACCAGACAGGGAAAGGAAAAACTGTTTTTT. Translation: CASSPTRQGKEKLFF.

The V gene is TRBV5-1, the J gene TRBJ2-5, with a possible D match to TRBD2 (5 bases). This CDR3 spans 15 amino acids. Trimming left V 4 bases short and J 3 bases short, with 16 bases between. CDR1 SGHRS and CDR2 YFSETQ come from the germline V gene. As DNA, the CDR3 is TGCGCCAGCAGCCCGAGCGGTTGGGTTGAAGAGACCCAGTACTTC. It codes for CASSPSGWVEETQYF.

V gene TRBV11-1 combines with J gene TRBJ2-3, with 10 bases lining up with TRBD1. Germline V gives CDR1 SGHAT, CDR2 FQDESV (reference sequence). The CDR3 loop spans 16 amino acids. The V gene end was trimmed by 3 bases and the J gene end by 4 bases; junction bases not matched to a gene: 7. The CDR3 protein is CASSFSGTGVADTQYF. The CDR3 bases are TGTGCCAGCAGCTTCTCCGGGACAGGGGTCGCAGATACGCAGTATTTT. The full variable domain, its missing parts supplied by reference TRBV11-1 and TRBJ2-3, is EAEVAQSPRYKITEKSQAVAFWCDPISGHATLYWYRQILGQGPELLVQFQDESVVDDSQLPKDRFSAERLKGVDSTLKIQPAELGDSAMYLCASSFSGTGVADTQYFGPGTRLTVL.

The gene calls are TRBV4-1 and TRBJ2-1; 11 bases fit TRBD2. V lost 0 bases to trimming and J lost 3 bases; unmatched junction nucleotides: 13. This CDR3 contains 20 residues. Germline lookup yields CDR1 MGHRA and CDR2 YSYEKL. As DNA, the CDR3 is TGCGCCAGCAGCCAAGATCCGTGGGTAGCGGGAGGGTCGGGCTACAATGAGCAGTTCTTC. Encoded protein: CASSQDPWVAGGSGYNEQFF.

The chain couples TRBV5-1 to TRBJ1-1; D not resolved. Germline-derived CDR1 and CDR2 are SGHRS and YFSETQ. CDR3 size: 12 residues. The V end was cut by 3 bases, the J end by 10 bases, with 13 bases between. Here the CDR3 DNA reads TGCGCCAGCAGCTACGAACCGGGAGGAGCTTTCTTT. Protein: CASSYEPGGAFF. The whole variable domain, remainder taken from reference TRBV5-1 and TRBJ1-1, is KAGVTQTPRYLIKTRGQQVTLSCSPISGHRSVSWYQQTPGQGLQFLFEYFSETQRNKGNFPGRFSGRQFSNSRSEMNVSTLELGDSALYLCASSYEPGGAFFGQGTRLTVV.

V is TRBV4-1 and J is TRBJ2-1; 12 bases agree with TRBD2. The CDR3 sequence is 15 residues long. Germline V lookup: CDR1 MGHRA, CDR2 YSYEKL. J gave up 9 bases and V 6 bases, and 9 bases lay outside the gene matches. The CDR3 sequence is CASRDVASGRGEQFF. The CDR3 DNA is TGCGCCAGCAGAGACGTCGCTAGCGGGAGGGGTGAGCAGTTCTTC.

DNA for the CDR3: TGTGCCAGCAGCCAAGCAAACTACGAGCAGTACTTC. Translated, it gives CASSQANYEQYF. This rearrangement joins TRBV3-1 (or the pseudogene TRBV3-2) to TRBJ2-7; no definite D call. Per the germline V gene, CDR1 is LGHDT and CDR2 is YNNKEL (reference sequence). The CDR3 length is 12 residues. V was shortened by 1 base and J by 3 bases, with 4 bases between the two germline ends.

The chain couples TRBV24-1 to TRBJ1-2, with D hard to call. The CDR3 runs to 13 residues. The germline gives CDR1 KGHDR, CDR2 SFDVKD. Between the trimmed V and J ends, which lost 3 bases and 2 bases, there was a span of 6 bases. The CDR3 nucleotides read TGTGCCACCAGTGATGAGCTCAACTATGGCTACACCTTC. Its protein product is CATSDELNYGYTF.